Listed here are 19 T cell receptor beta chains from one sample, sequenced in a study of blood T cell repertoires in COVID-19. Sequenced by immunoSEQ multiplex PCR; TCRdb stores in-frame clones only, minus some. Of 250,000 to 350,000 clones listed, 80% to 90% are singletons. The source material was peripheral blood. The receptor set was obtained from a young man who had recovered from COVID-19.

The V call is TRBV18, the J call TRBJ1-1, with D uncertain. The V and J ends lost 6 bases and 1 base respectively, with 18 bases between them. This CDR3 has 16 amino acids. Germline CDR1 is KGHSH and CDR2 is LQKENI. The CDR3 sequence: CASSQPYSLTNTEAFF. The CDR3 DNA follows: TGTGCCAGCTCCCAACCATACAGTCTTACGAACACTGAAGCTTTCTTT. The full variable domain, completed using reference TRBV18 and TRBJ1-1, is NAGVMQNPRHLVRRRGQEARLRCSPMKGHSHVYWYRQLPEEGLKFMVYLQKENIIDESGMPKERFSAEFPKEGPSILRIQQVVRGDSAAYFCASSQPYSLTNTEAFFGQGTRLTVV.

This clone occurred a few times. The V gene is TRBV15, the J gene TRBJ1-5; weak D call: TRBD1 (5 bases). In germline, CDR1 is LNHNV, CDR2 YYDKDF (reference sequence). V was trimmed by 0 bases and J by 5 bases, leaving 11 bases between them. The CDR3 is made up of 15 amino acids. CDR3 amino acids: CATSRDSGGYQPQHF. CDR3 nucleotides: TGTGCCACCAGCAGAGATAGCGGGGGATATCAGCCCCAGCATTTT.

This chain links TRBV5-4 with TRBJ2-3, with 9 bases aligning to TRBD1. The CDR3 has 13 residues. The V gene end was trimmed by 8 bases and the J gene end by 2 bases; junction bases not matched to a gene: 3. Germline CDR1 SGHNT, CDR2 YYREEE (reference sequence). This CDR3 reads CASNRGPTDTQYF. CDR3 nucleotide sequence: TGTGCCAGTAACAGGGGGCCCACAGATACGCAGTATTTT.

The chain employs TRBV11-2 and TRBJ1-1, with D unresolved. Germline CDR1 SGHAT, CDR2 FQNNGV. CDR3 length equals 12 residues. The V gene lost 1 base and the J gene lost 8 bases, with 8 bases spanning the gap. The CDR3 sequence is CASSLVQREAFF. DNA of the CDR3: TGTGCCAGCAGCTTAGTACAGAGAGAAGCTTTCTTT.

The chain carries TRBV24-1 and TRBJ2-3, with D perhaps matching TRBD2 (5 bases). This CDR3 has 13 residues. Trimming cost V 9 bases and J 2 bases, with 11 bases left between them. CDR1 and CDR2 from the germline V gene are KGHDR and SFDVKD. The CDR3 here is CATSGGFTDTQYF. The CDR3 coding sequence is TGTGCCACCTCGGGCGGGTTCACAGATACGCAGTATTTT.

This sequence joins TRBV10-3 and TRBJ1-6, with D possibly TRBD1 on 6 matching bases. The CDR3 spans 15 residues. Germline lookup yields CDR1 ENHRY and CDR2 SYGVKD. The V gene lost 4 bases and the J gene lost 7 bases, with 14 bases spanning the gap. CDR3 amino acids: CAISGFGTYNSPLHF. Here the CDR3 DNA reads TGTGCCATCAGTGGGTTCGGGACATACAATTCACCCCTCCACTTT.

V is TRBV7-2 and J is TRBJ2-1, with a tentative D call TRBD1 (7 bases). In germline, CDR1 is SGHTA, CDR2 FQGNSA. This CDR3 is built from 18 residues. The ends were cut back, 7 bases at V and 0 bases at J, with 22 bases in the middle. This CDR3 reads CASNRRAGGLSSYNEQFF. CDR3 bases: TGTGCCAGCAACCGAAGGGCAGGGGGACTTAGCTCCTACAATGAGCAGTTCTTC.

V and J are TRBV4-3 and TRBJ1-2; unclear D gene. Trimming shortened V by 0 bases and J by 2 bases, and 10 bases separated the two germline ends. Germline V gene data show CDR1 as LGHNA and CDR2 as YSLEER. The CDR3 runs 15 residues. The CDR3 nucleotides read TGCGCCAGCAGCCAAGACCTCTCCACAAACTATGGCTACACCTTC. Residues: CASSQDLSTNYGYTF.

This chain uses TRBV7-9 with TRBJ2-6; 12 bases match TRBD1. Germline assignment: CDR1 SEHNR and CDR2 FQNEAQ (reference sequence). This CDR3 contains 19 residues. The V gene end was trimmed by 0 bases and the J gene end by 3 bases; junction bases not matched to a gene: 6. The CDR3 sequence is CASSLARGQGAHGANVLTF. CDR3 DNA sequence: TGTGCCAGCAGCTTAGCGAGGGGACAGGGGGCGCATGGGGCCAACGTCCTGACTTTC.

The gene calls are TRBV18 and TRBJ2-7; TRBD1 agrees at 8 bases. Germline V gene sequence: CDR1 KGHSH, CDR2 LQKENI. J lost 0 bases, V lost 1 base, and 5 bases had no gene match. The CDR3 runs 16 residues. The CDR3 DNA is TGTGCCAGCTCACCACTGGGGACAGGAACCTCCTACGAGCAGTACTTC. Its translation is CASSPLGTGTSYEQYF.

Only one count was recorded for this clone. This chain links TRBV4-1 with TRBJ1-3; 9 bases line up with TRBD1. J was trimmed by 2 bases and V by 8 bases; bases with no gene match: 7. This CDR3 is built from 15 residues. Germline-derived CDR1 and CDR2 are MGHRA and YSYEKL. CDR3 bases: TGCGCCAGCTCCCGGGACAGGGCGACTGGAAACACCATATATTTT. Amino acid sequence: CASSRDRATGNTIYF.

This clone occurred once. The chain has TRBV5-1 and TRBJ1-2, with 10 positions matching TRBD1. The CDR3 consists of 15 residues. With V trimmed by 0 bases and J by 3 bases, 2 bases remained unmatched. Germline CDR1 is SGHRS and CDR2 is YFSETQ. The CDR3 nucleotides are TGCGCCAGCAGCTTGGGGGGACAGGGGCACTATGGCTACACCTTC. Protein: CASSLGGQGHYGYTF.

The CDR3 DNA reads TGTGCCAGCAGCTCGGCAGGACTAGCGGGAGGCTACGAGCAGTACTTC. Residues: CASSSAGLAGGYEQYF. The rearrangement uses TRBV11-2 and TRBJ2-7; 14 bases agree with TRBD2. The CDR3 spans 16 residues. V shed 4 bases and J 3 bases; nucleotides not matched to a gene: 5. Germline lookup yields CDR1 SGHAT and CDR2 FQNNGV.

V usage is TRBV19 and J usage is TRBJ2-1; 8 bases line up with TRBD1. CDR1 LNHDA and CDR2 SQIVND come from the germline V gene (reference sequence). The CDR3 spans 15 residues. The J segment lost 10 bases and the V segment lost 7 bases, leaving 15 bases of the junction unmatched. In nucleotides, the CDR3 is TGTGCCAGTACTCCATCCCCGCCGGACAGGGAAGAGCAGTTCTTC. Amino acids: CASTPSPPDREEQFF.

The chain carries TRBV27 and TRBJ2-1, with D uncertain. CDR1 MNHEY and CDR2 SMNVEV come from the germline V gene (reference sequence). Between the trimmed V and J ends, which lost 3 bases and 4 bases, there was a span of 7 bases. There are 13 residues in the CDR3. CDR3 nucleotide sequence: TGTGCCAGCAGTTTTTTCTATTACAATGAGCAGTTCTTC. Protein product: CASSFFYYNEQFF.

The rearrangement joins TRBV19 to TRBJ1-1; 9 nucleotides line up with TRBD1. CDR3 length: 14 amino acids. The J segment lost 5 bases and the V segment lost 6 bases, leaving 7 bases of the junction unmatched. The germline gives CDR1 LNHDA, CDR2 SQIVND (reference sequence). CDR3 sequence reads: CASSLTGGRTEAFF. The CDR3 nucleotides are TGTGCCAGTAGCCTGACAGGGGGGAGGACTGAAGCTTTCTTT.

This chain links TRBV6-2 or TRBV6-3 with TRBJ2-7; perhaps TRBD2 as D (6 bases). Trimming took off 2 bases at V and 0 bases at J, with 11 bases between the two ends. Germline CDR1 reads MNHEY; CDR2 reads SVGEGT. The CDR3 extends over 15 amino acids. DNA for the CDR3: TGTGCCAGCAGTTACAGGCGGGGCAGCTCCTACGAGCAGTACTTC. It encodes CASSYRRGSSYEQYF.

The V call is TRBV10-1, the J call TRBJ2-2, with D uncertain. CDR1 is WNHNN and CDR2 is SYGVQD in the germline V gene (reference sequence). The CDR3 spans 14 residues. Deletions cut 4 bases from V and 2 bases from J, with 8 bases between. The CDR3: CASSVAVNTGELFF. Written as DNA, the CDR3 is TGCGCCAGCAGTGTGGCCGTTAACACCGGGGAGCTGTTTTTT.

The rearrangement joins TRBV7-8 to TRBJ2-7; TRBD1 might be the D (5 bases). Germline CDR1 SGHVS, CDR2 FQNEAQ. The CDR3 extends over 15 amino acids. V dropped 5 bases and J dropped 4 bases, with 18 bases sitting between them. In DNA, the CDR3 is TGTGCCAGCAGCGGGGCCGGGCGTGACCCTTACGAGCAGTACTTC. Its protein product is CASSGAGRDPYEQYF.